This TCR beta chain was observed in a study of CDR3 diversity in severe acne. MiXCR was run by TCRdb on the PCR reads, yielding one entry per CDR3 protein. The sample consists of 97,000 or so distinct CDR3 sequences, around 53% of them appearing once. The sample holds many counts of this clonotype. This TCR came from a male donor with acne. The sequenced material came from blood.

CDR3 in amino acids: CASSVEAQSTDTQYF. Here the CDR3 DNA reads TGTGCCAGCAGCGTAGAAGCCCAGTCCACAGATACGCAGTATTTT. This chain connects TRBV9 to TRBJ2-3; D gene uncertain. CDR1 and CDR2 (germline): SGDLS, YYNGEE. The CDR3 extends over 15 amino acids. The V gene lost 0 bases and the J gene lost 2 bases, with 10 bases spanning the gap. Full variable domain (remainder filled in from reference TRBV9 and TRBJ2-3): DSGVTQTPKHLITATGQRVTLRCSPRSGDLSVYWYQQSLDQGLQFLIQYYNGEERAKGNILERFSAQQFPDLHSELNLSSLELGDSALYFCASSVEAQSTDTQYFGPGTRLTVL.